This T cell receptor (beta chain) was obtained from a study of monozygotic twins with inflammatory bowel disease. Remarks on this clonotype: Its antigen remains unknown.

Each of the TCR libraries took around 3.5 ug of total RNA. TCRdb reprocessed the 5' RACE reads, keeping one entry per CDR3 protein, no DNA. Recorded for this sample: roughly 150,000 distinct CDR3 sequences. Study-wide findings and caveats: Differing immunosuppressive treatments may have added variability to patient repertoires.

The germline V gene encodes CDR1 SGHRS and CDR2 YFSETQ. This CDR3 has 15 amino acids. This chain links TRBV5-1 with TRBJ1-2; the D call from TCRdb, TRBD1, cannot be confirmed without DNA. The source is a human donor with ulcerative colitis or Crohn's disease, or a healthy co-twin of an affected twin (not recorded which). The specimen sequenced was blood. CDR3 sequence: CASSFNSGGGYGYTF.